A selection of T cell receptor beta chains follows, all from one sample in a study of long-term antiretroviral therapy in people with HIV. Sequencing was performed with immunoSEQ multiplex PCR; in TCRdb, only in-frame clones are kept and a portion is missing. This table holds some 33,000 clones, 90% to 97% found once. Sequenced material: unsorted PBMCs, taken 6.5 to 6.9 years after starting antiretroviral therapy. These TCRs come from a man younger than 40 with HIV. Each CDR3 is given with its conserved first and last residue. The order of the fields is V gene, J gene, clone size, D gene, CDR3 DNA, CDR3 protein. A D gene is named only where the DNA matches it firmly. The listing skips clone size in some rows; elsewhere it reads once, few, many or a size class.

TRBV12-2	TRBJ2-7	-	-	TGTGCAAGCACAGAAGTCTACGAGCAGTACTTC	CASTEVYEQYF
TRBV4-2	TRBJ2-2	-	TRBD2	TGTGCCAGCAGCCAAGATCTCGCTAGCGGGACCTACACCGGGGAGCTGTTTTTT	CASSQDLASGTYTGELFF
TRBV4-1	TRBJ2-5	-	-	TGCGCCAGCAGCCAAGGTCCGTCAGAGACCCAGTACTTC	CASSQGPSETQYF
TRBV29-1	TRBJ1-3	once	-	TGCAGCGTTGTAATAGGGGCTCCGGGAAACACCATATATTTT	CSVVIGAPGNTIYF
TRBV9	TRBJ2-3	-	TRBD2	TGTGCCAGCAGTGCAACTAGCGGGAGCACAGATACGCAGTATTTT	CASSATSGSTDTQYF
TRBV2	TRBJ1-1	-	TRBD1	TGTGCCAGCAGGCAGGGGGCCGCAGAGACTGAAGCTTTCTTT	CASRQGAAETEAFF
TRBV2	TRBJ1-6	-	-	TGTGCCAGCAGTGTCAGCGGGGGGGAGAGTTCACCCCTCCACTTT	CASSVSGGESSPLHF
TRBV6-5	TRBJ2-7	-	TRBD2	TGTGCCTCCATCGGGGGGAACGAGCAGTACTTC	CASIGGNEQYF
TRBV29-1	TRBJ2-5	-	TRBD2	TGCAGCGTTGTTAGACTAGCGGGGGGCGGGTACCAAGAGACCCAGTACTTC	CSVVRLAGGGYQETQYF
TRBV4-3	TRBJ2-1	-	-	TGCGCCAGCAGCCACGGCTCCTACAATGAGCAGTTCTTC	CASSHGSYNEQFF
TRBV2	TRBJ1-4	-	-	TGTGCCAGCAGTGAGGGGATAGCTAATGAAAAACTGTTTTTT	CASSEGIANEKLFF
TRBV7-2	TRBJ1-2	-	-	TGTGCCAGCAGCCCCGGCAGGCGGGCCGGGAACTATGGCTACACCTTC	CASSPGRRAGNYGYTF
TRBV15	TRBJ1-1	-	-	TGTGCCACCAGCAGAGGGGGGGACGGGAGGGACACTGAAGCTTTCTTT	CATSRGGDGRDTEAFF
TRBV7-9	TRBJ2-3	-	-	TGTGCCAGCAGCCCTAGGACCGGGGAGGACACAGATACGCAGTATTTT	CASSPRTGEDTDTQYF
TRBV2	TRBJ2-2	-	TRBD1	TGTGCCAGCCGGACAGGGGTCGGGGAGCTGTTTTTT	CASRTGVGELFF
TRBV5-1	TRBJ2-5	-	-	TGCGCCAGCAGCCGGACCGCGGAGGAGACCCAGTACTTC	CASSRTAEETQYF
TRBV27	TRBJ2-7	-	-	TGTGCCACCGGGCGCCACAAGATAGGCGAGCAGTACTTC	CATGRHKIGEQYF
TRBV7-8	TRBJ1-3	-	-	TGTGCCAGCAGCTCGGGACTTCGGCCCAGAAACACCATATATTTT	CASSSGLRPRNTIYF
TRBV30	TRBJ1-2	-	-	TGTGCCTGGAGTGTAAACTTCAGGGAGGTAGAGGGCTACACCTTC	CAWSVNFREVEGYTF
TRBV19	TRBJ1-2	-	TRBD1	TGTGCCAGTAGTCGGGGGACAGCCCGAGCTGTTTATGGCTACACCTTC	CASSRGTARAVYGYTF
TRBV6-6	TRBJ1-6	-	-	TGTGCCAGCCGGGACCATAATTCACCCCTCCACTTT	CASRDHNSPLHF
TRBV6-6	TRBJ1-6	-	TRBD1	TGTGCCAGCAGTTACTCACCGGGACAGTATTCACCCCTCCACTTT	CASSYSPGQYSPLHF
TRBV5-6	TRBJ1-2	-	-	TGTGCCAGCACCCTAGGGGAAGACTATGGCTACACCTTC	CASTLGEDYGYTF
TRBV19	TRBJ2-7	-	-	TGTGCCAGTAGTATGCGGGACGGACTCCAGTGGGAGCAGTACTTC	CASSMRDGLQWEQYF
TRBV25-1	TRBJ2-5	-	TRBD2	TGTGCCAGCAGTATCTGGGAGGGACTCCAAGAGACCCAGTACTTC	CASSIWEGLQETQYF
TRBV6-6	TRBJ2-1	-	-	TGTGCCAGCAGAAGAGGGGGGGCCGGCATGGATGAGCAGTTCTTC	CASRRGGAGMDEQFF
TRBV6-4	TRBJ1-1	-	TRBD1	TGTGCCAGCAGTGAACAGACAGGGGGGTTCACTGAAGCTTTCTTT	CASSEQTGGFTEAFF
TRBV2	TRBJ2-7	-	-	TGTGCCACCAGGGGGGAAAAACTGCCTGGAATGGATAACGAGCAGTACTTC	CATRGEKLPGMDNEQYF
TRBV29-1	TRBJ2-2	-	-	TGCAGCGTTGAAATTGACCAAACCGGGGAGCTGTTTTTT	CSVEIDQTGELFF
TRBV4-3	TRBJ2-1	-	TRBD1	TGCGCCAGCAGCCAAGATGGACAGGGGGCGAATGAGCAGTTCTTC	CASSQDGQGANEQFF
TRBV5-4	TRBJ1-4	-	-	TGTGCCAGCAGCTTGGACCAAGGCGGGGAAAAACTGTTTTTT	CASSLDQGGEKLFF
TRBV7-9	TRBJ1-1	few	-	TGTGCCAGCAGCTTACCGAGCCGGAACACTGAAGCTTTCTTT	CASSLPSRNTEAFF
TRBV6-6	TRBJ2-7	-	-	TGTGCCAGCAGTTCATACACTTACGAGCAGTACTTC	CASSSYTYEQYF
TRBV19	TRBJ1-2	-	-	TGTGCCAGTATAGGACCCGGAAGTTGGGACGGCTACACCTTC	CASIGPGSWDGYTF
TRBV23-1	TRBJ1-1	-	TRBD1	TGCGCCAGCAGTCAGCCCGGGACAGGCCGGCACACTGAAGCTTTCTTT	CASSQPGTGRHTEAFF
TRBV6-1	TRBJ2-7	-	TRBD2	TGTGCCAGCAGTGAAGCCAGCCCGGGAGGGTCCTACGAGCAGTACTTC	CASSEASPGGSYEQYF
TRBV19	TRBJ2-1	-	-	TGTGCCAGTAGACTCGGTGGGGGGATCAATGAGCAGTTCTTC	CASRLGGGINEQFF
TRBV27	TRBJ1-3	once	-	TGTGCCAGCAGTGAGGGGGGTGGGGCTGGAAACACCATATATTTT	CASSEGGGAGNTIYF
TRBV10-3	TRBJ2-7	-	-	TGTGCCATCATGGGTGGAGTCTACGAGCAGTACTTC	CAIMGGVYEQYF
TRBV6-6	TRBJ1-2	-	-	TGTGCCAGCAGTTTGTCATGGGACTACACCTTC	CASSLSWDYTF
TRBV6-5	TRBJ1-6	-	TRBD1	TGTGCCAGCAGCCCCCAGGGGGAAGGCTCACCCCTCCACTTT	CASSPQGEGSPLHF
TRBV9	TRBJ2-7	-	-	TGTGCCGCCAAGACAGGCCACTTATACGAGCAGTACTTC	CAAKTGHLYEQYF
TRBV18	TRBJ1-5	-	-	TGTGCCAGCTCACCTGTTATCCCAACACCCGCAGCGCCAGGGAATCAGCCCCAGCATTTT	CASSPVIPTPAAPGNQPQHF